The sequence of this T cell receptor beta chain was determined in a study of shared clonotypes between healthy human individuals (TCRdb year 2020). For context, the study as a whole: A couple of women and a few men aged 18 to 49 years were included in the cohort. For each donor, CD4 naive and CD4 memory were each given three plates, CD8 naive was given two plates, and CD8 memory was given one plate. Blood TCR repertoires of roughly five healthy adults were deeply sequenced to estimate repertoire size and the extent of clonotype sharing between individuals. Different laboratories and diverse techniques were used to prepare libraries and sequence TCR repertoires, to increase sequencing depth and limit assay-specific biases. Between about 0.9 and 10 billion PBMCs per donor were obtained by leukapheresis.

About this clone itself: Its specific antigen is unknown. Qualities for individual bases were not recorded, and no much larger clone is one base off.

The donors were healthy, HIV-negative adults with no recently reported acute infections or vaccinations. Only Caucasian adults living in Nashville, Tennessee, USA were represented among the donors. CD4+ T cells were enriched by magnetic negative selection; naive cells were then positively selected on CD45RA, and the negative fraction formed the memory subset. Blood was obtained by leukapheresis, after which PBMCs were separated by Ficoll-Histopaque density gradient centrifugation and cryopreserved in liquid nitrogen vapor phase. Analytical flow cytometry was used to check the purity and quantity of every magnetically sorted T cell population. Genomic DNA was isolated from each sorted fraction and quantified by UV absorbance on a Nanodrop 2000c. From its cysteine to its phenylalanine, the CDR3 spans 14 amino acids. Of all the DNA, just the CDR3 is kept, 42 bases in frame from base 1. At the junction V is shortened by 4 bases and J by 6 bases; bases outside the gene matches: 9. Sequences SGHNT (CDR1) and YYREEE (CDR2) are obtained from the germline V gene (reference sequence).

Using the deep immunoSEQ assay, TCR CDR3 regions were amplified from genomic DNA by multiplex PCR. Genomic DNA extracted from each cell subset was distributed evenly over all wells of several immunoSEQ 96-well plates, and each plate served as one replicate. For sorted subsets, approximately 200 ng of genomic DNA, equivalent to roughly 30,000 T cell genomes, went into each replicate PCR. The purified libraries were quantified using a Qubit 3.0 fluorometer, sized with a Bioanalyzer 2100, and then quantified again using the KAPA Library Quantification kit. A separate single-read 150-cycle Illumina NextSeq 550 flow cell was used to sequence each immunoSEQ 96-well plate. For the original study's pipeline: Because only junctional sequences without quality scores were contained in the immunoSEQ output, filtering matching that applied to full-length reads could not be performed. Sequences were annotated with PyIR, a Python wrapper for IgBLAST v1.9, and V/J genes and CDR3 were assigned using IMGT germline references. Any read was removed if the V/J assignment was weak (E-value above 1e-6), the CDR3 was missing, or the read contained stop codons, out-of-frame junctions, or ambiguous translated residues. V3J clonotypes were defined as sequences sharing an identical inferred V gene, J gene, and CDR3 amino acid sequence. To compute the percentage overlap between repertoires, the number of shared unique clonotypes was divided by the size of the smaller repertoire. Richness of each repertoire was evaluated using RTK rarefaction, the Chao1 estimator, and Recon v2.1 estimates of unobserved clonotypes. OLGA was used to compute generation probabilities for all TCRbeta clonotypes that the gDNA method yielded from a handful of donors. Not all clones reach the TCRdb copy of this immuneACCESS table, which keeps in-frame sequences only. Checked studies attribute under half of the gap to unresolved V genes and leave the rest unexplained. The DNA gave D and trimming, while V, J and clone size come from that table. In all, the sample holds roughly 1,500,000 clones, and approximately 98% of those were seen once. The ten largest clones take up approximately 0.44% of the sample.

Summary of the overall study and its limitations: Compared with non-shared clonotypes, clonotypes shared by all four sorted-subset donors had higher generation probabilities. Sampling was restricted to blood, and TCR repertoires in tissues likely differ from the TCR repertoires found in blood. Across a few donors, approximately 4.6% of naive CD4, 3% to 3.5% of naive CD8, 2% to 2.5% of memory CD4, and roughly 0.4% of memory CD8 clonotypes were shared. Even with the large sequencing depth, rarefaction of the sorted-subset datasets indicated that sequencing was incomplete. Naive subsets generally had larger estimated clonotype richness than memory subsets. Because the study included a small number of donors, the genetic and exposure-history diversity represented was limited. Based on pairwise subsampling, the degree of clonotype sharing among donors was expected to be affected by sequencing depth.

The sequence is built from TRBV5-4 and TRBJ2-7; 8 junctional bases match TRBD1. Sequencing was done on a sample of naive CD4+ T cells sorted from blood. Taken with the paper, the label for cell subset or site translates to: CD45RA+ positively selected. This TCR derives from a man younger than 45 in good health. CDR3 protein: CASSTDRVNFEQYF. The nucleotides read TGTGCCAGCAGCACGGACAGGGTCAATTTCGAGCAGTACTTC.